The rows below give T cell receptor beta chains drawn from one sample of a study of response to subunit inactivated influenza vaccine. Via MiXCR, TCRdb re-called the RT-PCR reads, giving one row per CDR3 protein. The sample lists about 180,000 distinct CDR3 sequences, around 9% occurring once. Specimen: non-naive T cells sorted from PBMCs, collected on the day of vaccination. The receptors here all came from a man aged 50-60 years who received an inactivated influenza vaccine. Each CDR3 is given with its conserved first and last residue. The order of the fields is clone size, D gene, J gene, V gene, CDR3 DNA, CDR3 protein. A D gene is named only where the DNA matches it firmly. A row's size may be missing; if present it is once, few, many or a size class.

>many|.|TRBJ2-5|TRBV5-1
TGCGCCAGCAGCTTGGATTTAGAGACCCAGTACTTC
CASSLDLETQYF
>.|.|TRBJ2-2|TRBV20-1
TGCAGTGCTCCGAGACACAACACCGGGGAGCTGTTTTTT
CSAPRHNTGELFF
>few|.|TRBJ2-2|TRBV12-5
TGTGCTAGTGGTTTGGTACTTGGGGAGCTGTTTTTT
CASGLVLGELFF
>few|.|TRBJ2-1|TRBV28
TGTGCCAGCAGTCAAGGACCAAACAACAATGAGCAGTTCTTC
CASSQGPNNNEQFF
>few|.|TRBJ2-3|TRBV4-1
TGCGCCAGCAGCCCCATAGGGCCTGCAGATACGCAGTATTTT
CASSPIGPADTQYF
>.|.|TRBJ2-1|TRBV5-1
TGCGCCACCAGCCCAAGGGGGGCCTACAATGAGCAGTTCTTC
CATSPRGAYNEQFF
>few|TRBD2|TRBJ2-3|TRBV20-1
TGCAGTGCTAGAGAGCCGGGGACTAGCACGCAGTATTTT
CSAREPGTSTQYF
>.|.|TRBJ1-3|TRBV7-2
TGTGCCAGCAGCTTAGCTTGGGGGCCCGGAAACACCATATATTTT
CASSLAWGPGNTIYF
>.|.|TRBJ1-1|TRBV10-1
TGCGCCAGCAGTCTAGCGGTTAACACTGAAGCTTTCTTT
CASSLAVNTEAFF
>few|.|TRBJ2-1|TRBV7-2
TGTGCCAGCAGCTTAGCTAGCGAGAGGAATGAGCAGTTCTTC
CASSLASERNEQFF
>.|.|TRBJ1-1|TRBV6-2/TRBV6-3
TGTGCCAGCAGTTTTACAGACACTGAAGCTTTCTTT
CASSFTDTEAFF
>.|.|TRBJ1-4|TRBV6-2/TRBV6-3
TGTGCCAGCAGTTTTAGTTCGGGGGCCGGAAAACTGTTTTTT
CASSFSSGAGKLFF
>many|.|TRBJ2-7|TRBV2
TGTGCCAGCAGAACACCGCATACCTCCTACGAGCAGTACTTC
CASRTPHTSYEQYF
>.|.|TRBJ1-4|TRBV11-2
TGTGCCAGCAGCTTAATGGGGGGCTCAACTAATGAAAAACTGTTTTTT
CASSLMGGSTNEKLFF
>many|.|TRBJ2-5|TRBV5-1
TGCGCCAGCAAAGGGGAAGAGACCCAGTACTTC
CASKGEETQYF
>few|.|TRBJ2-5|TRBV7-2
TGTGCCAGCAGTATCGGTCAGAACCAAGAGACCCAGTACTTC
CASSIGQNQETQYF
>few|.|TRBJ2-1|TRBV2
TGTGCCAGCAGTGAATCGGGTATTCATGAGCAGTTCTTC
CASSESGIHEQFF
>many|TRBD1|TRBJ2-3|TRBV20-1
TGCAGTGCTAGAGCGGACAGGGGGAGTCCAGATACGCAGTATTTT
CSARADRGSPDTQYF
>.|.|TRBJ2-5|TRBV20-1
TGCAGTGCTAGATCATACAGGGAGTACCAAGAGACCCAGTACTTC
CSARSYREYQETQYF
>few|TRBD1|TRBJ2-4|TRBV7-9
TGTGCCAGCAGCTCCGTTATAGGGGGCCTAGGGAACATTCAGTACTTC
CASSSVIGGLGNIQYF
>few|TRBD1|TRBJ1-6|TRBV7-2
TGTGCCAGCAGCTCGGGGGGGACAGGAAATAATTCACCCCTCCACTTT
CASSSGGTGNNSPLHF
>few|TRBD1|TRBJ2-1|TRBV7-9
TGTGCCAGCAGTTCCGGGACAGGGGCCAATCTGCAGTTCTTC
CASSSGTGANLQFF
>many|.|TRBJ2-2|TRBV7-2
TGTGCCAGCAGCCCGCCGTCCGGTCGCAACACCGGGGAGCTGTTTTTT
CASSPPSGRNTGELFF
>many|.|TRBJ2-7|TRBV7-9
TGTGCCAGCAGCTTAGCGAGAGGGGGGGACGAGCAGTACTTC
CASSLARGGDEQYF
>many|.|TRBJ2-1|TRBV11-3
TGTGCCAGCAGCGGGAGGTGGGGGGGCAACGATGAGCAGTTCTTC
CASSGRWGGNDEQFF
>many|.|TRBJ2-7|TRBV27
TGTGCCAGCAGCAGAACCGGGACCCGGAACTACGAGCAGTACTTC
CASSRTGTRNYEQYF
>few|TRBD2|TRBJ2-1|TRBV5-1
TGCGCCAGCAGCTTGGTGCCTAGCGGGGGGTCCAACAATGAGCAGTTCTTC
CASSLVPSGGSNNEQFF
>.|TRBD1|TRBJ2-7|TRBV7-7
TGTGCCAGCAGCAACGACAGGGGAAGCGAGCAGTACTTC
CASSNDRGSEQYF
>few|TRBD2|TRBJ2-1|TRBV20-1
TGCAGTGCTAGCCCACGCGGGAGGTACAATGAGCAGTTCTTC
CSASPRGRYNEQFF
>.|.|TRBJ2-2|TRBV20-1
TGCAGTGCTAGAGATTTCCGGTTTCAGGAGCTGTTTTTT
CSARDFRFQELFF